Listed here are 26 T cell receptor beta chains from one sample, sequenced in a study of blood T cell repertoires in COVID-19. Method: immunoSEQ multiplex PCR; TCRdb's copy keeps in-frame clones and lacks some. The table records fewer than 250,000 clones, roughly 82% of them present only once. The sample taken for sequencing was peripheral blood. Receptor source: an older woman with COVID-19, enrolled during active disease.

The chain employs TRBV28 and TRBJ2-3; maybe TRBD1 (5 bases). V was clipped by 6 bases and J by 0 bases, with 13 bases between them. The CDR3 totals 15 residues. Germline assignment: CDR1 MDHEN and CDR2 SYDVKM. CDR3 loop: CASRGSPGSTDTQYF. The CDR3 region has the DNA TGTGCCAGCAGGGGATCCCCAGGGAGCACAGATACGCAGTATTTT.

The rearrangement uses TRBV18 and TRBJ2-5; no reliable D call. The CDR3 totals 12 residues. Per the germline V gene, CDR1 is KGHSH and CDR2 is LQKENI. Trimming removed 3 bases at V and 4 bases at J, with 6 bases between. As DNA, the CDR3 is TGTGCCAGCTCACCGGGCAGAGAGACCCAGTACTTC. Protein product: CASSPGRETQYF.

V and J are TRBV29-1 and TRBJ2-1; D is unclear. The length of the CDR3 is 13 residues. With 7 bases removed from V and 0 bases from J, the gap between germline ends came to 10 bases. Germline loops: CDR1 SQVTM, CDR2 ANQGSEA. In nucleotides, the CDR3 is TGCAGCGCGGACCTGAGCTCCTACAATGAGCAGTTCTTC. Protein product: CSADLSSYNEQFF.

The chain joins TRBV11-1 to TRBJ2-5; D unresolved. Trimming left V 0 bases short and J 5 bases short, with 7 bases between. This CDR3 region has 13 residues. CDR1 and CDR2 (germline): SGHAT, FQDESV (reference sequence). CDR3 amino acids: CASSLAGRETQYF. The CDR3, as DNA: TGTGCCAGCAGCTTAGCGGGCCGGGAGACCCAGTACTTC.

The chain joins TRBV12-2 to TRBJ2-3; the DNA was not used to check the table's D call, TRBD2. TRBV12-2 is marked as a pseudogene. This CDR3 comprises 16 residues. As DNA, the CDR3 is TGTGCAAGTCGCATCGGACTAGCGTGGCCCCCAGATACGCAGTATTTT. Translation: CASRIGLAWPPDTQYF.

The gene calls are TRBV10-3 and TRBJ1-1, with D possibly matching TRBD1 (5 bases). The CDR3 is made up of 12 amino acids. The V end was cut by 3 bases, the J end by 6 bases, with 8 bases between. The germline gives CDR1 ENHRY, CDR2 SYGVKD. In DNA, the CDR3 is TGTGCCATCAGTGACTTGACAGCTGAAGCTTTCTTT. It yields the protein CAISDLTAEAFF.

The chain carries TRBV4-2 and TRBJ1-5; maybe TRBD1 (6 bases). From germline, CDR1 is LGHNA and CDR2 YNFKEQ. V shed 0 bases and J shed 7 bases, with 10 bases lying between them. The CDR3 is made up of 14 amino acids. The CDR3 nucleotides are TGTGCCAGCAGCCAAGACCCAGGGGACCAGCCCCAGCATTTT. This encodes CASSQDPGDQPQHF.

The genes are TRBV2 and TRBJ1-2; D gene uncertain. Germline-derived CDR1 and CDR2 are SNHLY and FYNNEI. Deletions cut 7 bases from V and 0 bases from J, with 9 bases between. The CDR3 contains 13 residues. The CDR3 region is CASTPRANYGYTF. For the CDR3, the DNA is TGTGCCAGCACCCCGAGAGCTAACTATGGCTACACCTTC.

V is TRBV19 and J is TRBJ1-4; TRBD1 agrees at 10 bases. V trimming: 5 bases; J trimming: 0 bases; junction bases outside the gene matches: 9. Germline V lookup: CDR1 LNHDA, CDR2 SQIVND (reference sequence). The CDR3 is 18 amino acids. The CDR3 nucleotides are TGTGCCAGTAGTCTCCGGGGACAGGGGCTGTCAACTAATGAAAAACTGTTTTTT. Its translation is CASSLRGQGLSTNEKLFF. Together with reference TRBV19 and TRBJ1-4, the CDR3 gives the full variable domain: DGGITQSPKYLFRKEGQNVTLSCEQNLNHDAMYWYRQDPGQGLRLIYYSQIVNDFQKGDIAEGYSVSREKKESFPLTVTSAQKNPTAFYLCASSLRGQGLSTNEKLFFGSGTQLSVL.

The V call is TRBV19, the J call TRBJ2-2; TRBD1 matches 9 bases. Per germline, CDR1 LNHDA and CDR2 SQIVND (reference sequence). The length of the CDR3 is 15 residues. V lost 8 bases to trimming and J lost 4 bases; unmatched junction nucleotides: 8. The CDR3 DNA sequence: TGTGCCAGTTCCTACAGGGGGCAGAGCACCGGGGAGCTGTTTTTT. As protein: CASSYRGQSTGELFF.

The chain employs TRBV2 and TRBJ1-6, with unresolved D. The germline CDR1 and CDR2 sequences are SNHLY and FYNNEI. V dropped 8 bases and J dropped 0 bases, with 11 bases sitting between them. This CDR3 region has 15 residues. The CDR3 DNA reads as TGTGCCAGCGGATACTCAGGCTCCTATAATTCACCCCTCCACTTT. Translation: CASGYSGSYNSPLHF.

This chain links TRBV7-2 with TRBJ1-4; D is unresolved. Per germline, CDR1 SGHTA and CDR2 FQGNSA. Trimming took 3 bases from V and 4 from J, leaving 15 bases between them. CDR3 size: 16 residues. The CDR3 coding sequence is TGTGCCAGCAGCTTGTACGGAACCTCGGGTAATGAAAAACTGTTTTTT. Translation gives CASSLYGTSGNEKLFF.

This clone has more than one count but fewer than ten. The chain recombines TRBV18 with TRBJ1-6; the D is unclear. Trimming took off 0 bases at V and 9 bases at J, with 6 bases between the two ends. Germline loops: CDR1 KGHSH, CDR2 LQKENI. The length of the CDR3 is 13 residues. CDR3 protein: CASSPPSGSPLHF. Written as DNA, the CDR3 is TGTGCCAGCTCACCACCCTCGGGTTCACCCCTCCACTTT.

The chain links TRBV5-6 to TRBJ1-1; TRBD1 matches 9 bases. CDR1 is SGHDT, CDR2 YYEEEE, per germline. CDR3 length: 16 amino acids. Trimming cost V 0 bases and J 3 bases; bases outside gene matches: 6. CDR3 in amino acids: CASSLVQGALDTEAFF. The CDR3 coding sequence is TGTGCCAGCAGCTTGGTACAGGGGGCTCTCGACACTGAAGCTTTCTTT. The variable domain in full, completed from reference TRBV5-6 and TRBJ1-1, reads DAGVTQSPTHLIKTRGQQVTLRCSPKSGHDTVSWYQQALGQGPQFIFQYYEEEERQRGNFPDRFSGHQFPNYSSELNVNALLLGDSALYLCASSLVQGALDTEAFFGQGTRLTVV.

The V and J genes are TRBV28 and TRBJ1-1, with TRBD1 as a possible D gene (5 bases). Germline CDR1 reads MDHEN; CDR2 reads SYDVKM. V was trimmed by 3 bases and J by 2 bases, leaving 7 bases between them. The CDR3 has 13 residues. CDR3: CASSFDRNTEAFF. For the CDR3, the DNA is TGTGCCAGCAGTTTTGACAGAAACACTGAAGCTTTCTTT. The complete variable domain, with remaining parts taken from reference TRBV28 and TRBJ1-1, reads DVKVTQSSRYLVKRTGEKVFLECVQDMDHENMFWYRQDPGLGLRLIYFSYDVKMKEKGDIPEGYSVSREKKERFSLILESASTNQTSMYLCASSFDRNTEAFFGQGTRLTVV.

V is TRBV7-9 and J is TRBJ1-1; tentatively, D is TRBD1 (5 bases). The CDR3 has 12 residues. V was pared by 4 bases and J by 11 bases, with 14 bases between. Germline V gene sequence: CDR1 SEHNR, CDR2 FQNEAQ (reference sequence). DNA for the CDR3: TGTGCCAGCAGCTCAACAGACAGAAGGGCTTTCTTT. It encodes CASSSTDRRAFF.

The rearrangement uses TRBV5-1 and TRBJ2-1, with D possibly TRBD1 on 6 matching bases. The V end lost 2 bases, the J end lost 7 bases, and 13 bases lay between the germline ends. The germline V gene encodes CDR1 SGHRS and CDR2 YFSETQ. This CDR3 comprises 14 residues. The CDR3 DNA reads TGCGCCAGCAGCTTTGGGGGCTGGGAAAATGAGCAGTTCTTC. Amino acids: CASSFGGWENEQFF.

The rearrangement uses TRBV9 and TRBJ2-5, with a tentative D call TRBD2 (6 bases). Germline V gives CDR1 SGDLS, CDR2 YYNGEE. This CDR3 has 15 residues. V lost 0 bases and J 1 base, leaving 10 bases between the germline ends. The CDR3 sequence: CASSVGLGGQETQYF. The CDR3 coding sequence is TGTGCCAGCAGCGTAGGGCTGGGGGGCCAAGAGACCCAGTACTTC.

The J gene is TRBJ2-7, the V gene TRBV28, with D unresolved. From germline, CDR1 is MDHEN and CDR2 SYDVKM. This CDR3 is built from 12 residues. The V gene lost 1 base and the J gene lost 6 bases, with 7 bases spanning the gap. The DNA of the CDR3 is TGTGCCAGCAGTTTATCCACAAGCGAGCAGTACGTC. Its translation is CASSLSTSEQYV.

Only one count was recorded for this clone. The chain recombines TRBV6-6 with TRBJ1-2; TRBD1 might be the D (6 bases). V lost 5 bases to trimming and J lost 7 bases, with 14 bases between them. CDR3 length: 13 amino acids. The germline CDR1 and CDR2 sequences are MNHNY and SVGAGI (reference sequence). In nucleotides, the CDR3 is TGTGCCAGCAGTCCCCAGGGAGGGGGTGGCTACACCTTC. This translates into CASSPQGGGGYTF.

This chain links TRBV28 with TRBJ1-2; TRBD1 matches at 7 bases. The CDR3 is 14 residues long. The germline V gene has CDR1 MDHEN and CDR2 SYDVKM. V trimming: 3 bases; J trimming: 8 bases; junction bases outside the gene matches: 9. CDR3 loop: CASSFPTAGGGYTF. In DNA form, the CDR3 reads TGTGCCAGCAGTTTCCCCACCGCAGGGGGAGGCTACACCTTC.

The V gene is TRBV15, the J gene TRBJ1-4; a possible D gene is TRBD1 (5 bases). The CDR3 totals 20 residues. The V and J ends lost 0 bases and 8 bases respectively, with 28 bases between them. From germline, CDR1 is LNHNV and CDR2 YYDKDF (reference sequence). The CDR3 DNA is TGTGCCACCAGCAGAGATTGGGCCCCAGGACACTCCTATCTACAGGAAAAACTGTTTTTT. Translated, it gives CATSRDWAPGHSYLQEKLFF.

The CDR3 sequence: CASSRVRRNNSPLHF. The CDR3 DNA follows: TGTGCCAGCTCTCGTGTAAGGCGGAATAATTCACCCCTCCACTTT. The genes are TRBV18 and TRBJ1-6; D not resolved. Trimming cost V 6 bases and J 5 bases, with 14 bases left between them. Looked up from germline, CDR1 is KGHSH and CDR2 is LQKENI. The CDR3 extends over 15 amino acids.

The chain has TRBV29-1 and TRBJ1-1; no definite D call. Germline V gene lookup returns CDR1 SQVTM and CDR2 ANQGSEA. The CDR3 contains 14 residues. Trimming pared 4 bases from V and 0 bases from J, leaving 12 bases between. The CDR3 bases are TGCAGCGTTGGATTTCGGGGATTGAACACTGAAGCTTTCTTT. Protein: CSVGFRGLNTEAFF.

The rearrangement uses TRBV4-2 and TRBJ2-2, with TRBD1 matching 7 bases. V lost 1 base and J lost 0; bases outside the gene matches: 2. Germline V gene sequence: CDR1 LGHNA, CDR2 YNFKEQ. The CDR3 runs 16 residues. The CDR3, as DNA: TGTGCCAGCAGCCAAGTCGGGACAGCGAACACCGGGGAGCTGTTTTTT. Translation: CASSQVGTANTGELFF.

The CDR3 spells CASRQGVLAESNTGELFF. The CDR3 DNA reads TGCGCCAGCAGGCAGGGAGTACTAGCGGAATCGAACACCGGGGAGCTGTTTTTT. This sequence joins TRBV5-1 and TRBJ2-2; TRBD2 agrees at 8 bases. Germline lookup yields CDR1 SGHRS and CDR2 YFSETQ. V lost 5 bases and J lost 0; bases outside the gene matches: 12. The length of the CDR3 is 18 residues.